This T cell receptor (beta chain) was recovered during a study of cytomegalovirus exposure and HLA in healthy donors (dated by TCRdb to the late 2010s). For context, the study as a whole: In an earlier analysis of approximately 640 of the donors, roughly 300 Gb of sequence data and 117 million unique TCR beta sequences from 180 million or so T cells were reported. Roughly 300 gigabases of sequencing data and around 90 million unique TCR sequences made up an early release that covered over 550 HLA-typed donors. Of the 300 to 500 genotyped donors, more than 75% were placed in the genetic ancestry cluster associated with self-reported Caucasian donors. The study was designed to test whether signatures of past pathogen exposure could be identified by cataloging public T cell receptors. Using immunosequencing, the study profiled T cell repertoires from some 670 subjects and related those repertoires to cytomegalovirus serostatus. Along with the approximately 620-subject first cohort, a separate validation cohort of over a hundred different subjects was used. To predict cytomegalovirus infection status, the study brought together high-throughput TCR immunosequencing, statistical association of individual TCRs with disease status, and machine learning. To study patterns of TCR occurrence, a later analysis re-analyzed previously published TCR beta repertoires from around 670 donors and added high-resolution HLA genotyping. In the later analysis, no new phenotypic data were used to find candidate immune exposures; instead, reliance was placed on TCR beta sequences and their occurrence across donors. In an earlier analysis of a few hundred of the donors, high-throughput TCR beta sequencing was used to judge whether each TCR beta V gene segment behaved as functional or pseudogenic. Donor age, sex, ethnicity and CMV serostatus were collected together with the repertoire data. Genome-wide SNP genotypes for about 60% of the roughly 700 donors were used in a later genetic analysis, which treated that subset as a discovery cohort. All discovery cohort repertoires had been generated using a single sequencing platform. HLA typing covered class I and class II loci at four-digit resolution. Typing coverage differed by locus: A, B, C, DRB1 and DQB1 were typed in roughly 620-630 donors, DQA1 in 500 to 550, DPA1 in 600 to 610, and DPB1 in just under 490. A handful of DR-DQ haplotypes were handled as single units for association and clustering because linkage in the cohort was strong. On average, over 200,000 unique TCR beta nucleotide sequences were sequenced per donor among roughly 430 genotyped donors of the cohort, with roughly 18% of those sequences being non-productive. General conclusions and limits of the study: Assigning TCR associations to individual alleles was difficult when HLA alleles, especially DR and DQ, strongly co-occurred. Roughly uniform sequencing depth across donors was assumed in presence/absence analyses, although this assumption may not hold. A later analysis found that TCR association rates varied across HLA loci, with DRB1 alleles showing the most associated TCRs and HLA-C alleles the fewest. A further reported finding was that TCR beta sequences accurately predicted the HLA-A and HLA-B alleles for most subjects in the first cohort. Correlated functional status among segregating V segments might reflect linkage disequilibrium, but an unknown experimental factor could not be ruled out. The authors suggested that the approach could potentially be generalized to other disease states and immunological phenotypes. According to a later analysis, parvovirus B19, influenza, CMV and Epstein-Barr virus appeared linked to several top co-occurrence clusters. In both the original and validation cohorts, the classifier was reported to diagnose cytomegalovirus status with high specificity and sensitivity. A few of the identified cytomegalovirus-associated TCR beta chains were confirmed in vitro to be specific for cytomegalovirus antigens. The only immune exposure information available for the cohort was CMV serostatus. According to a later analysis, most CMV-associated TCR beta chains appeared to be HLA-restricted, and the HLA associations seemed to be driven largely by CMV exposure. According to a later genetic analysis, donors in an Asian-associated ancestry cluster had fewer N-insertions in productive TCRs than the roughly 660-donor mean. The 87-base-pair reads could not distinguish some IMGT-functional V segments, including TRBV6-2 and TRBV6-3, so those segments were excluded. A group of highly shared sequence variants was considered likely to be a technical artifact of the sequencing pipeline. In a later analysis, HLA-associated TCR beta chains showed more clonal expansion and lower generation probabilities than non-associated chains that were equally common. HLA typing was unavailable for some donors at each locus, so association tests used only the typed subset. In a later analysis, some 17,000 TCR beta sequences were associated with specific HLA alleles at a false discovery rate of 0.05. The study listed 164 TCR beta chains as associated with cytomegalovirus. Most TCR sequences were observed very rarely across donors, whereas some public TCRs were present in many individuals. This cohort had only TCR beta chains sequenced, and the lack of alpha or paired-chain data limited which features could be detected. An earlier analysis of approximately 540 of the donors showed that most TCR beta V segments appeared in productive rearrangements either about 87% or about 30% of the time, which broadly matched IMGT annotations. Because counts were too low, roughly 16 rarely observed V segments, including chromosome 9 orphons, were excluded from the earlier analysis of several hundred of the donors. In a later genetic analysis, a missense DCLRE1C variant was associated with V-gene and J-gene trimming of TCR beta chains, and the association was replicated in an independent cohort.

CDR1 and CDR2 were assigned from the germline V gene as SGHVS and FQNEAQ. The CDR3 contains 15 residues, cysteine and phenylalanine counted. CDR3 DNA only is kept here, 45 bases in frame from base 1. Relative to germline, V is 2 bases shorter and J is 0 bases shorter, with 11 bases between their ends. In total, approximately 610 healthy bone marrow donors made up the cohort. At the time of sampling, all cohort members were nominally healthy, though unrecorded immune exposures were likely present. The donor tested CMV seropositive, placing the donor among the 289 seropositive members of the cohort. A peripheral blood sample was collected from each donor, and TCR beta sequencing was performed on peripheral blood mononuclear cells. Genomic DNA was extracted from the blood cell samples with the Qiagen DNeasy Blood Extraction Kit. Libraries were built with the immunoSEQ multiplex PCR assay. For the multiplex PCR, a mixture combining 60 forward primers for TCR Vbeta segments and 13 reverse primers for TCR Jbeta segments was used. A multiplex PCR assay on genomic DNA amplified the CDR3 region of rearranged TCR beta genes. The Illumina HiSeq System was used to sequence the amplified TCR beta libraries as 87-base-pair reads. The authors processed their data as follows. A later analysis tallied 80 million to 95 million unique TCR beta chains across the approximately 670 repertoires, and some 12 million of those chains were shared by two or more donors. A nearest-neighbor algorithm error-corrected the raw reads and collapsed the reads into unique sequences, merging closely related sequences to remove PCR and sequencing errors. Alignment of CDR3 sequences to IMGT reference sequences was used to assign V, D and J gene segments. For a sequence to be retained, a match of at least six nucleotides to both a V gene segment and a J gene segment was required. Rearrangements were classified as productive when the CDR3 lacked stop codons and remained in frame with V and J, and all other rearrangements were classified as non-productive. CDR3 was defined by IMGT convention, running from the second conserved V-encoded cysteine to the conserved J-encoded phenylalanine. The earlier analysis of about 640 of the donors excluded any sequence lacking an unambiguous match to a single V gene segment. In an earlier analysis of 450 to 700 of the donors, V segments were called functional above 56.7% productive rearrangements and were called segregating when the between-donor standard deviation exceeded 5%. To diagnose cytomegalovirus status from the catalog of TCR beta chain sequences, a statistical classification framework was built. In a later analysis, V and J genes were assigned by comparing TCR nucleotide sequences against IMGT/GENE-DB human TR gene sequences. In a later analysis, CDR3 sequences and most-parsimonious VDJ recombination scenarios were assigned using the TCRdist pipeline. A later analysis defined each TCR beta chain by its CDR3 amino acid sequence plus V-gene family, and excluded reads lacking a unique V-gene family. In a later analysis, 550 to 650 highly shared, low-generation-probability nucleotide sequences were removed to address suspected cross-contamination and a sequencing artifact. In a later analysis, a clonal expansion index was calculated for each public chain from normalized within-repertoire ranks of inferred template counts. Generation probabilities in a later analysis came from a VDJ recombination model fitted to out-of-frame rearrangements, and those results were checked against IGoR. A later analysis scored TCR-TCR, TCR-HLA and TCR-CMV co-occurrence with hypergeometric tests, applying a repertoire-size bias correction to TCR pairs. In a later analysis, false discovery rates were estimated by permuting HLA or CMV assignments 20 times. In a later analysis, co-occurring TCRs were grouped with DBSCAN, and TCRdist sequence similarity was added when clustering was performed within HLA-allele-positive subsets. Repertoires with fewer than 30,000 or more than 120,000 public chains, plus five repertoires with anomalous nucleotide sharing, were excluded from co-occurrence clustering. This immuneACCESS table, as held by TCRdb, lists in-frame sequences with V and J called but not all clones. Of the missing ones, under half trace to an unresolved V gene in checked studies; the others have no known cause. The V and J calls and clone size come from that table; D and trimming were worked out from the DNA. For this sample the table gives 180,000 or so clones, of which around 83% were detected only once. Together, the top ten hold 6.5% of the sample.

Notes on this clone: Its recognized antigen is unknown. No quality values exist for individual bases; no much larger clone is one base distant.

This TCR derives from a woman aged 50 to 65 in good health and CMV-seropositive. The sequence joins TRBV7-8 to TRBJ2-7, with no D gene named confidently. Sequenced material: PBMCs. The CDR3 is CASSLKFSSSYEQYF. The nucleotides read TGTGCCAGCAGCTTAAAATTTAGCAGCTCCTACGAGCAGTACTTC.